This T cell receptor beta chain is drawn from a study of identical twins. CDR3 length: 13 amino acids. Germline V CDR1 and CDR2: MDHEN, SYDVKM. Unmatched junction bases numbered 4, after V lost 3 bases and J lost 6 bases. A universal primer site was added by template switching, and unique molecular identifiers were carried by the cDNA. TCRdb fed the 5' RACE reads into MiXCR, producing one record per CDR3 protein. Counted here are just under 650,000 distinct CDR3 sequences, under 8.5% occurring once; the ten biggest clones make up around 1.6%. The table lists this clonotype with many counts. Its antigen remains unknown. Study-level results: Twin pairs' shared out-of-frame alpha sequences were enriched in low generation probability. Weaker excess twin sharing was observed in beta out-of-frame sequences.

The same sample was also used in a study of yellow fever vaccine responses in identical twins.

This TCR derives from a woman in her late teens or twenties in good health. Specimen: PBMCs. The rearrangement joins TRBV28 to TRBJ1-2; 7 bases are a match to TRBD1. CDR3: CASSLGTAHGYTF. CDR3 nucleotide sequence: TGTGCCAGCAGTTTGGGGACAGCCCATGGCTACACCTTC.